A selection of T cell receptor beta chains follows, all from one sample in a study of regulatory T cells in long-lasting Graves disease. TCRdb re-called the multiplex PCR reads with MiXCR, one entry per CDR3 protein. This table has more than 350,000 distinct CDR3 sequences, about 15% appearing once. The sample was also reused in another study, on T cells in Graves' hyperthyroidism and ophthalmopathy.

The specimen was peripheral blood mononuclear cells (PBMCs), collected at new diagnosis, from a patient treated with antithyroid drugs. The origin of the receptors is a woman under 40 with Graves disease. The CDR3 runs from the conserved cysteine through the conserved F or W. A D gene is named only where the DNA matches it firmly. Only some rows state a clone size, as once, few, many or a class for expanded clones.

v_gene,abundance,d_gene,j_gene,CDR3nt,CDR3aa
TRBV27,few,TRBD2,TRBJ2-3,TGTGCCAGCAGTTTACTAGCGGGGCGCACAGATACGCAGTATTTT,CASSLLAGRTDTQYF
TRBV27,-,TRBD2,TRBJ2-7,TGTGCCAGCAGTTTATCGACTAGCGGGAGTAACGAGCAGTACTTC,CASSLSTSGSNEQYF
TRBV14,-,TRBD1,TRBJ2-7,TGTGCCAGCTCCGCAGGACAGGGAACCTACGAGCGGTACTTC,CASSAGQGTYERYF
TRBV24-1,few,-,TRBJ2-1,TGTGCCACCAGTGATATCGCCAGGGTCGGGTTGAATGAGCAGTTCTTC,CATSDIARVGLNEQFF
TRBV7-3,-,-,TRBJ2-7,TGTGCCAGCAGCTTACGGGACAACTACGAGCAGTACTTC,CASSLRDNYEQYF
TRBV10-3,many,-,TRBJ1-2,TGTGCCATCAGTGAGTCAGGGATCTACTATGGCTACACCTTC,CAISESGIYYGYTF
TRBV5-1,-,-,TRBJ2-3,TGCGCCACCGCAACTTCTAGCACAGATACGCAGTATTTT,CATATSSTDTQYF
TRBV7-8,many,-,TRBJ2-7,TGTGCCAGCAGCTTGTTGAAGGCCCGCGGCGAGCAGTACTTC,CASSLLKARGEQYF
TRBV20-1,many,TRBD2,TRBJ2-5,TGCAGTGCTAGTGGGGAAAGCGGGGAGCAAGAGACCCAGTACTTC,CSASGESGEQETQYF
TRBV29-1,many,-,TRBJ1-1,TGCAGCGTCCTGACAGGAGCGGGGACTGAAGCTTTCTTT,CSVLTGAGTEAFF
TRBV19,-,-,TRBJ1-1,TGTGCCCTTGAACCGGGACCGGTGAACACTGGAGCTTTCTTT,CALEPGPVNTGAFF
TRBV6-1,few,-,TRBJ2-2,TGTGCCAGCAGTGAATGGGTTGGGAACACCGGGGAGCTGTTTTTT,CASSEWVGNTGELFF
TRBV7-3,many,-,TRBJ2-1,TGTGCCAGCAGCCCAACACCCTCCTACAATGAGCAGTTCTTC,CASSPTPSYNEQFF
TRBV9,-,-,TRBJ2-3,TGTGCCAGCAGCGTAGGGTCGGGGTCTAGCACAGATACGCAGTATTTT,CASSVGSGSSTDTQYF
TRBV2,-,TRBD2,TRBJ2-1,TGTGCCAGCAGTGAAGTGCCTAGCGGTGAAGGGAATGAGCAGTTCTTC,CASSEVPSGEGNEQFF
TRBV28,many,-,TRBJ2-1,TGTGCCAGCAGTTCCTGGAGGGACTCCTACAATGAGCAGTTCTTC,CASSSWRDSYNEQFF
TRBV28,-,TRBD2,TRBJ2-2,TGTGCCAGCGGGAGGGCCCTCGAGACCGGGGAGCTGTTTTTT,CASGRALETGELFF
TRBV5-1,many,-,TRBJ1-1,TGCGCCAGCAGCTTCAACCCGACAGGGAACACTGAAGCTTTCTTT,CASSFNPTGNTEAFF
TRBV3-1,many,-,TRBJ2-2,TGTGCCAGCAGCCAAGATCGGGGGAAACACACCGGGGAGCTGTTTTTT,CASSQDRGKHTGELFF
TRBV27,-,-,TRBJ1-1,TGTGCCAGCAGTTTGGGAGGCAGCTTCCCTGAAGCTTTCTTT,CASSLGGSFPEAFF
TRBV28,-,-,TRBJ1-5,TGTGCCACGCGGGAGGGACTGAGCAATCAGCCCCAGCATTTT,CATREGLSNQPQHF
TRBV12-3/TRBV12-4,many,TRBD1,TRBJ1-2,TGTGCCAGCAGGGAGACAGGGGTTGACTATGGCTACACCTTC,CASRETGVDYGYTF
TRBV27,-,-,TRBJ2-5,TGTGCCAGCAGTTTACGGATGATCGGAGAGACCCAGTACTTC,CASSLRMIGETQYF